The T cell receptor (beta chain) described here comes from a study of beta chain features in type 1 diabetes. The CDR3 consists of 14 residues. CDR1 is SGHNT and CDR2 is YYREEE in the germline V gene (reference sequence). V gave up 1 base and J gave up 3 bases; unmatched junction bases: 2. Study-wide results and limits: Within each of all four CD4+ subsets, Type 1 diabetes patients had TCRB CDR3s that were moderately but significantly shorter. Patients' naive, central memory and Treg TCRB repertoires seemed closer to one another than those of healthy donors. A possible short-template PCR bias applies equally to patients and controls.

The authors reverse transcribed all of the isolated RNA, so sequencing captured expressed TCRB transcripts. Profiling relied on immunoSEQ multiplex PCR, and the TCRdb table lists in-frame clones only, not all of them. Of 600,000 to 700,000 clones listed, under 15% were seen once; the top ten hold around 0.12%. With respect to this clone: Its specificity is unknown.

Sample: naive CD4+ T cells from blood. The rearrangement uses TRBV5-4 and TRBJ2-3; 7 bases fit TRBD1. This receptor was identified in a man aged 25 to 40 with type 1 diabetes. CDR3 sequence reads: CASSLRGPTDTQYF. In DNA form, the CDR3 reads TGTGCCAGCAGCTTGAGGGGGCCGACAGATACGCAGTATTTT.